This TCR beta chain emerged from a study of Graves' ophthalmopathy and Graves' hyperthyroidism. Study summary: Peripheral blood was collected at initial diagnosis, before any treatment.

This clonotype was observed many times. Using RNA transcripts, the TCR beta CDR3 regions were amplified. An initial RT-PCR round employing HTBI primers preceded a second-round multiplex PCR. TCRdb processed the multiplex PCR reads anew with MiXCR; each CDR3 protein has one entry. The repertoire includes some 350,000 distinct CDR3 sequences, about a sixth of them detected once, and 2% to 3% sits in the top ten. Out of more than 8.5 ml of fresh peripheral blood, PBMCs were obtained. Trimming took 5 bases from V and 2 from J, leaving 17 bases between them. The CDR3 spans 16 residues. Germline-derived CDR1 and CDR2 are KGHDR and SFDVKD.

The specimen was peripheral blood. This chain connects TRBV24-1 to TRBJ2-5; a possible D gene is TRBD1 (5 bases). This clonotype was sampled from an adult woman with stable Graves' hyperthyroidism. The CDR3 sequence: CATSVRSGLLQETQYF. The CDR3 nucleotides read TGTGCCACCAGTGTACGGTCAGGGCTACTACAAGAGACCCAGTACTTC.